This T cell receptor (beta chain) was sequenced during a study of blood T cell repertoires in COVID-19. Across the whole study: Italy, Spain and the United States were the sources of the convalescent and acute COVID-19 samples.

This clone was recorded once. The V and J ends lost 4 bases and 3 bases, in that order; junction bases with no gene match: 9. Germline CDR1 and CDR2: LGHNA and YNFKEQ. The CDR3 is made up of 16 amino acids. As processed by the authors: Reference gene primer amplification in the assay estimated nucleated cell counts. The protocol was immunoSEQ multiplex PCR, while the TCRdb copy is restricted to in-frame clones and leaves out a portion. Clone size and the V and J calls come from that table; the DNA yielded D and trimming. The repertoire holds 100,000 to 150,000 clones, roughly 88% seen once, with roughly 1.1% in the top ten.

Sequenced input: peripheral blood. The rearrangement uses TRBV4-2 and TRBJ2-3; 8 nucleotides agree with TRBD2. This receptor was obtained from a woman of 80 years or more with acute or convalescent COVID-19. The CDR3 sequence: CASSPGAGGGTDTQYF. The CDR3 nucleotides are TGTGCCAGCAGCCCCGGGGCGGGAGGCGGGACAGATACGCAGTATTTT.